These T cell receptor beta chains were read from a single sample in a study of blood T cell repertoires in COVID-19. TCRdb's table, derived via immunoSEQ multiplex PCR, lists solely in-frame clones and lacks some. The repertoire holds about 370,000 clones, with over 75% as singletons. The specimen was PBMCs or T cells enriched from blood (not recorded which). These receptor sequences come from a man younger than 30 who had recovered from COVID-19. Each CDR3 is given with its conserved first and last residue. The D gene is left open where the match is weak. The size field is filled for only some rows; it gives once, few, many or a size class.

J gene,clone size,V gene,D gene,CDR3 protein,CDR3 DNA
TRBJ1-3,NA,TRBV28,NA,CASTGSSGNTIYF,TGTGCCAGTACAGGGAGCTCTGGAAACACCATATATTTT
TRBJ1-5,NA,TRBV19,NA,CASSIDDRINQPQHF,TGTGCCAGTAGTATCGACGACAGGATCAATCAGCCCCAGCATTTT
TRBJ1-2,NA,TRBV7-9,NA,CASSPIPGRGGKENYGYTF,TGTGCCAGCAGTCCTATCCCGGGAAGAGGTGGAAAGGAGAACTATGGCTACACCTTC
TRBJ1-1,NA,TRBV6-2/TRBV6-3,NA,CASSGDIEAFF,TGTGCCAGCAGTGGGGACATCGAAGCTTTCTTT
TRBJ1-1,NA,TRBV2,NA,CASRKLGTPNTEAFF,TGTGCCAGCAGGAAGTTAGGGACACCGAACACTGAAGCTTTCTTT
TRBJ2-5,NA,TRBV27,NA,CASRLISDWETQYF,TGTGCCAGCAGACTTATTAGCGATTGGGAGACCCAGTACTTC
TRBJ2-1,NA,TRBV20-1,NA,CSASDRFSYNEQFF,TGCAGTGCTAGTGACAGGTTTTCCTACAATGAGCAGTTCTTC
TRBJ1-2,once,TRBV13,NA,CASSQDQRGYTF,TGTGCCAGCAGCCAAGACCAGCGGGGCTACACCTTC
TRBJ1-2,NA,TRBV29-1,NA,CSVREYQGRNYGYTF,TGCAGCGTTCGAGAGTACCAGGGGCGGAATTATGGCTACACCTTC
TRBJ2-1,NA,TRBV19,TRBD1,CATKPGQVYNEQFF,TGTGCCACCAAGCCGGGACAGGTATACAATGAGCAGTTCTTC
TRBJ2-7,NA,TRBV10-3,NA,CAISGREKGLEQYF,TGTGCCATCAGTGGGAGGGAGAAGGGTCTCGAGCAGTACTTC
TRBJ2-2,few,TRBV15,NA,CATSRVGQGRPSNTGELFF,TGTGCCACCAGCAGAGTGGGGCAGGGAAGACCCTCGAACACCGGGGAGCTGTTTTTT
TRBJ2-1,NA,TRBV2,TRBD2,CASSTTSGSVNEQFF,TGTGCCAGCAGTACGACTAGCGGGTCCGTTAATGAGCAGTTCTTC
TRBJ2-3,NA,TRBV15,NA,CATSRDGQGTDTQYF,TGTGCCACCAGCAGAGACGGACAAGGCACAGATACGCAGTATTTT